The 5 T cell receptor beta chains below were found in one sample sequenced in a study of follicular helper T cells after annual influenza vaccination. Assay: immunoSEQ multiplex PCR; the TCRdb copy retains only in-frame clones and omits some. The data show several thousand clones, with roughly 80% seen just once and approximately 3.8% held by the top ten. Time point indicated: 2014-2015 season, 7 days after vaccination. The sample was CXCR5+ CD38- circulating T follicular helper cells from blood, taken 7 days after influenza vaccination. Subset meaning: circulating Tfh, non-naive CD4+CXCR5+PD-1+ (ICOS+CD38+ or ICOS-CD38-). These receptors all come from an adult who received the influenza vaccine.

The V and J genes are TRBV7-2 and TRBJ1-4, with unresolved D. The CDR3 spans 13 residues. The germline V and J ends were trimmed by 4 bases and 8 bases, with 11 bases remaining between them. Germline CDR1 is SGHTA and CDR2 is FQGNSA. This chain's CDR3 is CASSSMLREKLFF. CDR3 nucleotide sequence: TGTGCCAGCAGCTCCATGTTGCGGGAAAAACTGTTTTTT. The full variable domain, with the rest looked up from reference TRBV7-2 and TRBJ1-4, is GAGVSQSPSNKVTEKGKDVELRCDPISGHTALYWYRQSLGQGLEFLIYFQGNSAPDKSGLPSDRFSAERTGGSVSTLTIQRTQQEDSAVYLCASSSMLREKLFFGSGTQLSVL.

J is TRBJ1-2 and V is TRBV30; D gene uncertain. CDR3 length: 15 residues. Trimming left V 3 bases short and J 0 bases short, with 14 bases between. Germline values: CDR1 GTSNPN, CDR2 SVGIG (reference sequence). The CDR3 sequence is CAWRSSRWTNYGYTF. For the CDR3, the DNA is TGTGCCTGGAGATCCTCCAGGTGGACTAACTATGGCTACACCTTC.

This chain connects TRBV7-2 to TRBJ2-1; 7 bases line up with TRBD1. Per germline, CDR1 SGHTA and CDR2 FQGNSA. J gave up 7 bases and V 2 bases, and 8 bases lay outside the gene matches. This CDR3 has 15 amino acids. CDR3 protein: CASSLTIQGINEQFF. The CDR3, as DNA: TGTGCCAGCAGCTTAACCATACAGGGGATTAATGAGCAGTTCTTC.

CDR3 residues: CASSPPSAAGQNTEAFF. The CDR3 nucleotides are TGTGCCAGCAGCCCGCCCTCGGCGGCGGGGCAGAACACTGAAGCTTTCTTT. The chain uses TRBV13 and TRBJ1-1, with D possibly TRBD1 on 5 matching bases. CDR3 length: 17 amino acids. V lost 5 bases and J 1 base, leaving 20 bases between the germline ends. Per germline, CDR1 PRHDT and CDR2 FYEKMQ (reference sequence). The full variable domain, completed using reference TRBV13 and TRBJ1-1, is AAGVIQSPRHLIKEKRETATLKCYPIPRHDTVYWYQQGPGQDPQFLISFYEKMQSDKGSIPDRFSAQQFSDYHSELNMSSLELGDSALYFCASSPPSAAGQNTEAFFGQGTRLTVV.

V usage is TRBV2 and J usage is TRBJ2-1; 7 nucleotides line up with TRBD2. This CDR3 is 12 amino acids long. V shed 7 bases, J shed 9 bases, and the junction held 6 bases outside the gene matches. From germline, CDR1 is SNHLY and CDR2 FYNNEI. The CDR3 DNA sequence: TGTGCCAGCACCCTAGGCGGGGGTGAGCAGTTCTTC. It encodes CASTLGGGEQFF.